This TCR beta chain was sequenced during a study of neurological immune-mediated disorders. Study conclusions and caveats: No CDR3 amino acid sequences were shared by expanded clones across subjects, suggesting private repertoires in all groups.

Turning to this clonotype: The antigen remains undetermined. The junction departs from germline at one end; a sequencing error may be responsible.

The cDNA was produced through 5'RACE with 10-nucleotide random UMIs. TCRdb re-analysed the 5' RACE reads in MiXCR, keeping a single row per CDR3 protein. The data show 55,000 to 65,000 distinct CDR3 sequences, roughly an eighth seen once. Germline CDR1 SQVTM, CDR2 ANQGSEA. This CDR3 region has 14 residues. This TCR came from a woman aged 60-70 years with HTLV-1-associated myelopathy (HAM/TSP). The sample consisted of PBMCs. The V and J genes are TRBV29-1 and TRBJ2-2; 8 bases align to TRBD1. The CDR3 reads CSVERDRRAWELYF. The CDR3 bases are TGCAGCGTTGAGCGGGACAGGCGGGCCTGGGAGCTGTATTTT.